Included here is one T cell receptor (beta chain) sequence, with context. Its antigen is unknown. Base quality data are lacking; no much larger clone is found one base away. The sequencer was an Illumina HiSeq 1500. TCRdb's own reprocessing of the public reads used fastp at Q25 and MiXCR and kept productive beta chains. Records with the same CDR3 protein are collapsed into one entry carrying the most frequent genes and DNA. This sample has around 770,000 distinct CDR3 sequences in its table, and almost 30% of those were observed once. The ten largest clonotypes hold approximately 14% of the sample. CDR1 and CDR2 were assigned from the germline V gene (reference sequence) as MNHNY and SVGAGI. From its cysteine to its phenylalanine, the CDR3 spans 16 amino acids. The CDR3 DNA has 48 bases and is translated from base 1. At the junction V is shortened by 0 bases and J by 4 bases; bases outside the gene matches: 5.

This record comes from a study of T cell repertoires in cytomegalovirus infection (dated by TCRdb to about 2019). Regarding the research as a whole: Recently identified HLA-C-restricted CMV epitopes, whose presentation resists viral immunomodulation, were targeted by peptide stimulations together with well-studied HLA-B-restricted epitopes. Donor HLA type was relevant to the analysis, because carriage of CMV infection together with the matching HLA type was indicated by public TCR beta signatures. Overall study outcomes, separate from this receptor: Carriers of CMV infection plus the relevant HLA type were discriminated by the cumulative frequency of public TCR beta family members in the study cohort and in an independent approximately 340-donor cohort. The ex vivo response was dominated by HLA-C-restricted CMV-specific TCR beta clonotypes, which also provided the single most frequent clonotype in two of eight donors.

The sample's treatment or condition label is to be understood as: in vitro stimulation with specific CMV peptide epitopes to enrich CMV-specific T cells. The rearranged segments are TRBV6-6 and TRBJ2-3, and 9 junctional nucleotides match TRBD2. Sequencing used cultured CD8+ T cells from PBMCs, obtained from culture after CMV antigen stimulation. This sequence was found in a human donor in good health (CMV status not recorded). Some clones in this sample may be carry-over from other donors' samples. The base sequence is TGTGCCAGCAGTTACTCACGCGGGGGGGCAGCAGATACGCAGTATTTT. Its protein is CASSYSRGGAADTQYF.